This T cell receptor beta chain is drawn from a study of cytomegalovirus exposure and HLA in healthy donors. Both 60 Vbeta primers and 13 Jbeta primers went into the PCR. The data were produced by immunoSEQ multiplex PCR, yet TCRdb's version contains in-frame clones alone and is incomplete. Of 150,000 to 200,000 clones in the sample, over 65% were seen once. Notes on this clone: The antigen is not known.

From germline, CDR1 is SGHNT and CDR2 YYREEE (reference sequence). This CDR3 comprises 13 residues. The J segment lost 5 bases and the V segment lost 1 base, leaving 1 base of the junction unmatched. Study-wide results and limits: Highly shared sequence variants in one cluster were likely a sequencing artifact. It has been reported that TCR beta sequences accurately predicted the HLA-A and HLA-B alleles of most subjects. When a later analysis was performed, an Asian-associated ancestry cluster reportedly had fewer N-insertions than the roughly 670-donor mean.

The TCR comes from a man between 18 and 29 years old in good health and CMV-seronegative. The chain links TRBV5-4 to TRBJ2-5; 8 bases are shared with TRBD2. Sequencing was carried out using PBMCs. In DNA, the CDR3 is TGTGCCAGCAGCTTGCGGGGGGGCGAGACCCAGTACTTC. Amino acid sequence: CASSLRGGETQYF. The full variable domain, with the rest looked up from reference TRBV5-4 and TRBJ2-5, is ETGVTQSPTHLIKTRGQQVTLRCSSQSGHNTVSWYQQALGQGPQFIFQYYREEENGRGNFPPRFSGLQFPNYSSELNVNALELDDSALYLCASSLRGGETQYFGPGTRLLVL.